Each of the 26 T cell receptor beta chains below was sequenced from the same sample in a study of cytomegalovirus exposure and HLA in healthy donors. Method: immunoSEQ multiplex PCR; TCRdb's copy keeps in-frame clones and lacks some. In the table there are about 130,000 clones, 70% to 90% of which are singletons. Sequenced sample: PBMCs. The receptors come from a woman aged 25 to 45 in good health and CMV-seropositive.

This clone was detected only a few times. V gene TRBV18 combines with J gene TRBJ2-3; the D is unclear. V shed 0 bases and J shed 2 bases, with 15 bases lying between them. Per germline, CDR1 KGHSH and CDR2 LQKENI. The CDR3 has 17 residues. Here the CDR3 reads CASSPPSGNPFTDTQYF. DNA for the CDR3: TGTGCCAGCTCACCACCATCAGGCAACCCCTTCACAGATACGCAGTATTTT.

The genes are TRBV28 and TRBJ1-5, with D perhaps matching TRBD1 (6 bases). V was clipped by 3 bases and J by 1 base, with 10 bases between them. The CDR3 length is 15 residues. CDR1 is MDHEN and CDR2 is SYDVKM in the germline V gene. The CDR3 DNA follows: TGTGCCAGCAGTTTGCGGGGGGCGAGCAATCAGCCCCAGCATTTT. Translation gives CASSLRGASNQPQHF.

This clone was detected once. The chain recombines TRBV6-1 with TRBJ1-3; the D is unclear. The CDR3 spans 15 residues. V lost 6 bases and J lost 4, with 16 bases in between. Germline CDR1 MNHNS, CDR2 SASEGT. DNA of the CDR3: TGTGCCAGCAGGGCAGGCATCCAGCCGGGAAACACCATATATTTT. Its protein product is CASRAGIQPGNTIYF.

This chain joins TRBV4-1 and TRBJ2-7, with a possible D match to TRBD2 (7 bases). V lost 4 bases and J 5 bases, leaving 21 bases between the germline ends. Germline V gene lookup returns CDR1 MGHRA and CDR2 YSYEKL. The CDR3 consists of 16 residues. In DNA form, the CDR3 reads TGCGCCAGCAGCCTACAAGGGGGGGTTAGGTCCGACGAGCAGTACTTC. Protein sequence: CASSLQGGVRSDEQYF.

V is TRBV28 and J is TRBJ1-3; possible D gene TRBD1, 5 bases. Germline V gene lookup returns CDR1 MDHEN and CDR2 SYDVKM. The V and J ends lost 8 bases and 8 bases respectively, with 19 bases between them. This CDR3 has 14 residues. The CDR3 region is CASASGGSVDTIYF. The CDR3 region has the DNA TGTGCCAGCGCGAGTGGGGGGTCAGTGGACACCATATATTTT.

This clone has just one count. This chain joins TRBV15 and TRBJ2-1, with 13 bases matching TRBD2. CDR3 size: 16 residues. Per the germline V gene, CDR1 is LNHNV and CDR2 is YYDKDF (reference sequence). With 5 bases clipped from V and 8 bases from J, the junction kept 9 bases outside the gene matches. Written as DNA, the CDR3 is TGTGCCACCAGCTTACCGGGACTAGCGGGGTCGGATGAGCAGTTCTTC. It specifies CATSLPGLAGSDEQFF.

The chain recombines TRBV7-3 with TRBJ2-7; 12 bases fit TRBD2. V lost 8 bases, J lost 2 bases, and 4 bases stayed unmatched. Germline loops: CDR1 SGHTA, CDR2 FQGTGA. The CDR3 covers 14 residues. The CDR3 region has the DNA TGTGCCAGCCCGTGGACTAGCGGGACCTACGAGCAGTACTTC. Translating it yields CASPWTSGTYEQYF.

V is TRBV5-6 and J is TRBJ2-5; 7 bases are a match to TRBD2. Germline loops: CDR1 SGHDT, CDR2 YYEEEE. With 4 bases clipped from V and 5 bases from J, the junction kept 5 bases outside the gene matches. This CDR3 contains 13 residues. CDR3 loop: CASSPGGRETQYF. The CDR3 bases are TGTGCCAGCAGCCCCGGGGGGAGGGAGACCCAGTACTTC.

J is TRBJ2-3 and V is TRBV28, with D uncertain. V gave up 6 bases and J gave up 0 bases, with 10 bases separating them. The V gene's germline CDR1 is MDHEN and CDR2 SYDVKM. This CDR3 contains 14 residues. CDR3 sequence (DNA): TGTGCCAGCAGGGAGCTTACTAGCACAGATACGCAGTATTTT. Encoded protein: CASRELTSTDTQYF.

This rearrangement joins TRBV29-1 to TRBJ2-7; D is unresolved. This CDR3 comprises 12 residues. From germline, CDR1 is SQVTM and CDR2 ANQGSEA. V dropped 7 bases and J dropped 3 bases, with 13 bases sitting between them. The CDR3 DNA reads as TGCAGCGCCCTTTTCGGTGGCTACGAGCAGTACTTC. Its protein product is CSALFGGYEQYF.

V gene TRBV2 combines with J gene TRBJ1-2; the D gene is possibly TRBD1 (5 bases). This CDR3 contains 17 residues. Trimming cost V 6 bases and J 3 bases, with 23 bases left between them. Germline V lookup: CDR1 SNHLY, CDR2 FYNNEI. CDR3 loop: CASSPWEQAGGDYGYTF. In nucleotides, the CDR3 is TGTGCCAGCAGCCCCTGGGAACAGGCGGGAGGGGACTATGGCTACACCTTC.

This clone has at least ten counts. V and J are TRBV15 and TRBJ1-2; D is undetermined. This CDR3 is built from 15 residues. Germline V CDR1 and CDR2: LNHNV, YYDKDF (reference sequence). V was trimmed by 3 bases and J by 4 bases, leaving 15 bases between them. CDR3 DNA: TGTGCCACCAGCAGCGATCGAGGCGGCTTCTATGGCTACACCTTC. Its protein product is CATSSDRGGFYGYTF.

The V gene is TRBV5-1, the J gene TRBJ2-3; D possibly corresponds to TRBD1 (7 bases). The CDR3 is made up of 18 amino acids. Germline CDR1 reads SGHRS; CDR2 reads YFSETQ. V lost 3 bases and J lost 1, with 21 bases in between. The CDR3 loop reads CASSYTTQGGFGTDTQYF. CDR3 coding DNA: TGCGCCAGCAGCTATACAACCCAGGGGGGTTTTGGCACAGATACGCAGTATTTT.

This clone was observed once. V is TRBV13 and J is TRBJ2-5; the match to TRBD2 covers 8 bases. Trimming removed 5 bases from V and 7 bases from J; junction bases left unmatched: 15. Germline loops: CDR1 PRHDT, CDR2 FYEKMQ (reference sequence). The CDR3 runs 16 residues. Here the CDR3 DNA reads TGTGCCAGCAGCCGATCCGGGGGGGCCCTTTCCGGGACCCAGTACTTC. Translation: CASSRSGGALSGTQYF.

The chain carries TRBV2 and TRBJ1-5; 12 positions match TRBD1. Looked up from germline, CDR1 is SNHLY and CDR2 is FYNNEI. The ends lost 6 bases at V and 5 bases at J; junction bases unmatched: 2. The CDR3 runs to 14 residues. CDR3 loop: CASRGQGADQPQHF. Here the CDR3 DNA reads TGTGCCAGCAGGGGACAGGGGGCCGATCAGCCCCAGCATTTT.

Only one count was recorded for this clone. V usage is TRBV9 and J usage is TRBJ2-1; 7 bases are shared with TRBD1. The junction had 8 bases not matched to a gene; V was cut back by 0 bases and J by 5 bases. Germline V gene data show CDR1 as SGDLS and CDR2 as YYNGEE. This CDR3 is 16 amino acids long. In nucleotides, the CDR3 is TGTGCCAGCAGCGTAGGAGGTAGGGGGCTAAACAATGAGCAGTTCTTC. Protein product: CASSVGGRGLNNEQFF.

This clone showed up just once. The rearrangement links TRBV7-9 to TRBJ2-7; TRBD2 is a possible D gene (5 bases). This CDR3 is built from 12 residues. Germline CDR1 SEHNR, CDR2 FQNEAQ (reference sequence). The V gene lost 5 bases and the J gene lost 2 bases, with 7 bases spanning the gap. The CDR3 DNA reads TGTGCCAGCAGCAGCGGAGCCTACGAGCAGTACTTC. This encodes CASSSGAYEQYF.

This chain connects TRBV27 to TRBJ2-7, with D possibly matching TRBD2 (5 bases). Germline V CDR1 and CDR2: MNHEY, SMNVEV (reference sequence). The CDR3 runs 15 residues. Trimming stripped 3 bases from V and 5 bases from J, with 17 bases between. The DNA for the CDR3 is TGTGCCAGCAGTTTGTCCCCGGAGAGGGTCCACGAGCAGTACTTC. It codes for CASSLSPERVHEQYF.

The genes are TRBV7-9 and TRBJ1-5, with 8 nucleotides matching TRBD1. The ends lost 11 bases at V and 4 bases at J; junction bases unmatched: 10. In germline, CDR1 is SEHNR, CDR2 FQNEAQ (reference sequence). The CDR3 extends over 14 amino acids. This CDR3 is CARGTGLANQPQHF. The CDR3 nucleotides are TGTGCCCGTGGGACAGGCCTAGCGAATCAGCCCCAGCATTTT.

The chain links TRBV5-1 to TRBJ2-1; 8 nucleotides agree with TRBD2. This CDR3 is 13 amino acids long. V lost 4 bases to trimming and J lost 7 bases; unmatched junction nucleotides: 4. Germline lookup yields CDR1 SGHRS and CDR2 YFSETQ. The CDR3 DNA reads TGCGCCAGCAGCCCGGGACTAGGGAATGAGCAGTTCTTC. This encodes CASSPGLGNEQFF.

This CDR3 reads CASSSSRDSNTGELFF. The CDR3 nucleotides read TGTGCCAGCAGTTCCAGCCGGGACAGTAACACCGGGGAGCTGTTTTTT. The gene calls are TRBV28 and TRBJ2-2, with TRBD1 matching 7 bases. CDR3 size: 16 residues. V gave up 4 bases and J gave up 2 bases; unmatched junction bases: 7. In germline, CDR1 is MDHEN, CDR2 SYDVKM.

V and J are TRBV10-2 and TRBJ2-3; TRBD2 matches at 8 bases. CDR3 length equals 15 residues. Germline lookup yields CDR1 WSHSY and CDR2 SAAADI. The junction had 3 bases not matched to a gene; V was cut back by 3 bases and J by 1 base. CDR3 sequence: CASSDPAGGTDTQYF. The CDR3 nucleotides are TGCGCCAGCAGTGATCCAGCGGGGGGCACAGATACGCAGTATTTT.

This rearrangement joins TRBV27 to TRBJ2-1; TRBD2 aligns across 13 bases. In germline, CDR1 is MNHEY, CDR2 SMNVEV (reference sequence). This CDR3 has 19 residues. The junction had 18 bases not matched to a gene; V was cut back by 5 bases and J by 8 bases. In DNA form, the CDR3 reads TGTGCCAGCAGTCCTACCCCGGGACTAGCGGGATACCTAGGCTATGAGCAGTTCTTC. Translating it yields CASSPTPGLAGYLGYEQFF.

The count of this clone is one. J is TRBJ2-1 and V is TRBV27; a weak D match, TRBD2 (5 bases). The CDR3 consists of 15 residues. Looked up from germline, CDR1 is MNHEY and CDR2 is SMNVEV (reference sequence). V was trimmed by 2 bases and J by 6 bases, leaving 14 bases between them. DNA for the CDR3: TGTGCCAGCAGTTTAGTACCGACGGGATTCAATGAGCAGTTCTTC. This codes for CASSLVPTGFNEQFF.

This sequence joins TRBV19 and TRBJ2-4, with 10 bases lining up with TRBD2. V lost 5 bases, J lost 1 base, and 2 bases stayed unmatched. Germline-derived CDR1 and CDR2 are LNHDA and SQIVND (reference sequence). There are 15 residues in the CDR3. The CDR3 region has the DNA TGTGCCAGTAGTTTGACTAGCGGGGCCAAAAACATTCAGTACTTC. This encodes CASSLTSGAKNIQYF.

This clone was picked up one time. The V call is TRBV18, the J call TRBJ1-2; D is unclear. V was pared by 3 bases and J by 7 bases, with 15 bases between. In germline, CDR1 is KGHSH, CDR2 LQKENI. The CDR3 loop spans 14 amino acids. The CDR3 spells CASSPTDTEGGYTF. The CDR3 DNA reads TGTGCCAGCTCACCCACCGACACGGAGGGTGGCTACACCTTC.